This TCR beta chain was profiled in a study of OX40 agonist ivuxolimab in advanced cancers. Sequenced by immunoSEQ multiplex PCR; TCRdb stores in-frame clones only, minus some. The data show about 92,000 clones, approximately 91% seen once. V gave up 4 bases and J gave up 8 bases; unmatched junction bases: 8. This CDR3 comprises 16 residues. In germline, CDR1 is MDHEN, CDR2 SYDVKM. The clonotype originates from an adult with an advanced solid tumor such as melanoma, head and neck, liver or kidney cancer. Sequenced material: CD4+ or CD8+ T cells sorted from blood, taken in a trial of the OX40 agonist ivuxolimab. The rearrangement uses TRBV28 and TRBJ2-1, with 13 bases that match TRBD2. Here the CDR3 reads CASSSPGLAGKDEQFF. As DNA, the CDR3 is TGTGCCAGCAGTTCGCCGGGACTAGCGGGGAAGGATGAGCAGTTCTTC.